This record looks at one T cell receptor (beta chain) sequence and its context. What it binds is unknown. This entry belongs to a study of OX40 agonist ivuxolimab in advanced cancers. Study observations and caveats: Circulating CD4+ and CD8+ T cells showed clonal expansion by week 6 at 0.1 to 3.0 mg/kg.

TCRdb's table, derived via immunoSEQ multiplex PCR, lists solely in-frame clones and lacks some. The sample shows about 100,000 clones, around nine tenths of them seen only once. Looked up from germline, CDR1 is LNHDA and CDR2 is SQIVND (reference sequence). The CDR3 loop spans 14 amino acids. J gave up 3 bases and V 3 bases, and 4 bases lay outside the gene matches. The receptor's source is an adult with an advanced solid tumor such as melanoma, head and neck, liver or kidney cancer. The starting material was CD4+ or CD8+ T cells sorted from blood, obtained in a trial of the OX40 agonist ivuxolimab. V usage is TRBV19 and J usage is TRBJ2-7, with 8 bases fitting TRBD2. Written as DNA, the CDR3 is TGTGCCAGTAGTATTCTCGCGGGAGGCTACGAGCAGTACTTC. Its translation: CASSILAGGYEQYF.